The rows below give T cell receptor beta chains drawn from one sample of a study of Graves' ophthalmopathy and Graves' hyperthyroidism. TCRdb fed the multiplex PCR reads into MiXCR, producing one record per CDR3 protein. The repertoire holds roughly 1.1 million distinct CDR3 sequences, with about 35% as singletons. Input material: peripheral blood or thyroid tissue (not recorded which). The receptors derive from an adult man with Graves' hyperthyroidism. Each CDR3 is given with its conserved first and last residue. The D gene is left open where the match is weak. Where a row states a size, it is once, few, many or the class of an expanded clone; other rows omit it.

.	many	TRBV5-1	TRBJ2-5	CASSLASTQETQYF	TGCGCCAGCAGCTTGGCGAGTACTCAAGAGACCCAGTACTTC
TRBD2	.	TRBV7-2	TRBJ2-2	CASSFTSGRAAGELFF	TGTGCCAGCAGCTTTACTAGCGGAAGAGCCGCCGGGGAGCTGTTTTTT
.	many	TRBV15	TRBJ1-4	CATSRDVGGHEKLFF	TGTGCCACCAGCAGAGATGTAGGGGGACATGAAAAACTGTTTTTT
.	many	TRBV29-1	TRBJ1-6	CSVSEGSRHSPLHF	TGCAGCGTTTCAGAAGGGTCTAGACATTCACCCCTCCACTTT
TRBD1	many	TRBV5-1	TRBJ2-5	CASSLQPGGKETQYF	TGCGCCAGCAGCTTGCAACCAGGGGGCAAGGAGACCCAGTACTTC
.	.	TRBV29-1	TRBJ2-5	CSVEGGRGQIQETQYF	TGCAGCGTTGAAGGGGGGAGGGGGCAGATCCAAGAGACCCAGTACTTC
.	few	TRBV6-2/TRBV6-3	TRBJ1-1	CASSYPRTEAFF	TGTGCCAGCAGTTACCCGCGCACTGAAGCTTTCTTT
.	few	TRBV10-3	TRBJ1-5	CASSEEFNQPQHF	TGTGCCAGCAGTGAAGAGTTCAATCAGCCCCAGCATTTT
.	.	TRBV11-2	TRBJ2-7	CASSYSPTEAAPSYEQYF	TGTGCCAGCAGTTACTCCCCGACTGAAGCCGCCCCCTCCTACGAGCAGTACTTC
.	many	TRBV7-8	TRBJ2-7	CASSANRGEQYF	TGTGCCAGCAGCGCGAACCGCGGCGAGCAGTACTTC
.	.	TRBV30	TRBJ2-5	CAWSVGSRALETQYF	TGTGCCTGGAGTGTGGGAAGCAGGGCTTTGGAGACCCAGTACTTC
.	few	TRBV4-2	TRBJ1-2	CASSQALYRATYGYTF	TGTGCCAGCAGCCAAGCCTTATACAGGGCGACCTATGGCTACACCTTC
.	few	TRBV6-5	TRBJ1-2	CASSEVREQDHRDTF	TGTGCCAGCAGTGAAGTAAGGGAGCAGGACCATCGGGACACCTTC
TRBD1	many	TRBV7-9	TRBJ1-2	CASSSDWDRGDGYTF	TGTGCCAGCAGCTCTGACTGGGACAGGGGCGATGGCTACACCTTC
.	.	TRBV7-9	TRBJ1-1	CASSNRELEAFF	TGTGCCAGCAGCAACCGGGAGCTTGAAGCTTTCTTT
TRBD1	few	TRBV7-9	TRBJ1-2	CASSGRDRGGGYTF	TGTGCCAGCAGCGGGCGAGACAGGGGTGGTGGCTACACCTTC
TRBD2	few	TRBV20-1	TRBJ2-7	CSAKLAGVREQYF	TGCAGTGCTAAACTAGCGGGAGTCCGCGAGCAGTACTTC
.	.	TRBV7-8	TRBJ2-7	CASGGGLSVDEQYF	TGTGCCAGCGGAGGGGGGCTCTCTGTGGACGAGCAGTACTTC
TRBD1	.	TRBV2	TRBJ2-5	CASSEDRGTQYF	TGTGCCAGCAGTGAAGACAGGGGGACCCAGTACTTC
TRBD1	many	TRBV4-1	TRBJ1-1	CASSYGQGGTEAFF	TGCGCCAGCAGCTACGGACAGGGAGGCACTGAAGCTTTCTTT
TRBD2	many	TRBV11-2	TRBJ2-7	CASSKQRTSGVSYEQYF	TGTGCCAGCAGCAAACAACGGACTAGCGGAGTCTCCTACGAGCAGTACTTC
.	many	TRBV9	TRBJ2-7	CASSTSPRDSTYEQYF	TGTGCCAGCAGCACCAGCCCCCGGGACTCCACCTACGAGCAGTACTTC
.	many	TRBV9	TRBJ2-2	CASSVFSGELFF	TGTGCCAGCAGCGTTTTCAGCGGGGAGCTGTTTTTT
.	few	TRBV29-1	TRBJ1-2	CSGVTGSAPHSYGYTF	TGCAGCGGGGTTACAGGGTCCGCTCCCCACTCCTATGGCTACACCTTC
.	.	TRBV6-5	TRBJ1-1	CASSYSGGMGRDTEAFF	TGTGCCAGCAGTTACTCAGGGGGTATGGGCCGGGACACTGAAGCTTTCTTT
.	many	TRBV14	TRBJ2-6	CASSQELPNSGANVLTF	TGTGCCAGCAGCCAAGAGTTACCTAACTCTGGGGCCAACGTCCTGACTTTC
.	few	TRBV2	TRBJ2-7	CASNPPLVSEQYF	TGTGCCAGCAATCCCCCCCTGGTAAGCGAGCAGTACTTC
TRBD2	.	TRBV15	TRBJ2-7	CATSAHPSGAYEQYF	TGTGCCACCAGCGCCCACCCTAGCGGGGCCTACGAGCAGTACTTC
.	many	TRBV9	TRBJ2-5	CASSVAGQSETQYF	TGTGCCAGCAGCGTAGCCGGACAGTCGGAGACCCAGTACTTC
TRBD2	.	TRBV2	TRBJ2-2	CASSERRAGGPSGELFF	TGTGCCAGCAGTGAACGACGAGCGGGAGGGCCATCGGGGGAGCTGTTTTTT
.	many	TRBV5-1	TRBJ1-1	CASSFTLGSSNTEAFF	TGCGCCAGCAGCTTTACCCTGGGGTCTTCGAACACTGAAGCTTTCTTT
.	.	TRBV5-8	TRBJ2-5	CASRPQGLGTQYF	TGTGCCAGCAGACCACAGGGCCTTGGGACCCAGTACTTC
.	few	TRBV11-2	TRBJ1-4	CASSFAPRGEKLFF	TGTGCCAGCAGCTTTGCCCCAAGGGGTGAAAAACTGTTTTTT
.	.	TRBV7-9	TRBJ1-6	CASSLGGVTPLHF	TGTGCCAGCAGCTTAGGCGGAGTCACACCCCTCCACTTT
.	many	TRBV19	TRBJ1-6	CASSNAGQYNSPLHF	TGTGCCAGTAGTAACGCGGGCCAATATAATTCACCCCTCCACTTT
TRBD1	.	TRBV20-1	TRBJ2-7	CSARDLRQGSYEQYF	TGCAGTGCTAGAGATTTGAGACAGGGCTCCTACGAGCAGTACTTC
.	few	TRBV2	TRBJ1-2	CASTQDTGTGYTF	TGTGCCAGCACGCAGGACACTGGCACTGGCTACACCTTC
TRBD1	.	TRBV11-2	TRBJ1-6	CASSRPTGESPLHF	TGTGCCAGCAGCCGTCCGACAGGGGAGTCACCCCTCCACTTT
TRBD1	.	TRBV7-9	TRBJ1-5	CASSLMGQGDQPQHF	TGTGCCAGCAGCTTAATGGGACAGGGGGATCAGCCCCAGCATTTT
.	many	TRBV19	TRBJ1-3	CASAGPSSGNTIYF	TGTGCGTCAGCAGGTCCGAGCTCTGGAAACACCATATATTTT
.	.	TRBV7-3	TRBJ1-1	CASRGAVDTEAFF	TGTGCCAGCCGAGGGGCGGTGGACACTGAAGCTTTCTTT
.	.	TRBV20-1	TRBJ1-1	CSASTEQEMNTEAFF	TGCAGTGCTTCCACAGAGCAGGAGATGAACACTGAAGCTTTCTTT
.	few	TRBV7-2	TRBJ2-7	CASSQGGGSNEQYF	TGTGCCAGCAGCCAGGGGGGCGGGAGCAACGAGCAGTACTTC
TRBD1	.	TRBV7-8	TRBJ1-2	CASRSGTVSGYTF	TGTGCCAGCAGGTCTGGGACAGTGAGCGGCTACACCTTC
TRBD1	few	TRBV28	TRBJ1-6	CASSLADRVRSPLHF	TGTGCCAGCAGTTTGGCCGACAGGGTTCGATCACCCCTCCACTTT
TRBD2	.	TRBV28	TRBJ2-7	CATGLGSGGDRYEQYF	TGTGCCACCGGTCTTGGGAGCGGGGGGGATCGGTACGAGCAGTACTTC
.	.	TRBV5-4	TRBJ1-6	CASSLVGGLRNSPLHF	TGTGCCAGCAGCTTGGTGGGAGGGCTGCGGAATTCACCCCTCCACTTT
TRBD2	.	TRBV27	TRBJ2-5	CASRTWASGQETQYF	TGTGCCAGCAGAACGTGGGCTAGCGGGCAAGAGACCCAGTACTTC
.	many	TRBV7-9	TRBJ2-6	CASSLAVEGNSGSGANVLTF	TGTGCCAGCAGCTTAGCTGTGGAGGGGAACAGTGGCTCTGGGGCCAACGTCCTGACTTTC
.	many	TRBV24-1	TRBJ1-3	CATSVAGPGNTIYF	TGTGCCACCAGTGTTGCGGGACCTGGAAACACCATATATTTT
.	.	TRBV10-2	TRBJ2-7	CASSRDSYGQYF	TGCGCCAGCAGCCGAGACTCCTACGGGCAGTACTTC
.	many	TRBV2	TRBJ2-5	CASSASIQETQYF	TGTGCCAGCAGTGCTAGTATCCAAGAGACCCAGTACTTC
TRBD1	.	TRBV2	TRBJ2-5	CASRGSGTGWQTQYF	TGTGCCAGCAGGGGCTCCGGGACAGGGTGGCAGACCCAGTACTTC